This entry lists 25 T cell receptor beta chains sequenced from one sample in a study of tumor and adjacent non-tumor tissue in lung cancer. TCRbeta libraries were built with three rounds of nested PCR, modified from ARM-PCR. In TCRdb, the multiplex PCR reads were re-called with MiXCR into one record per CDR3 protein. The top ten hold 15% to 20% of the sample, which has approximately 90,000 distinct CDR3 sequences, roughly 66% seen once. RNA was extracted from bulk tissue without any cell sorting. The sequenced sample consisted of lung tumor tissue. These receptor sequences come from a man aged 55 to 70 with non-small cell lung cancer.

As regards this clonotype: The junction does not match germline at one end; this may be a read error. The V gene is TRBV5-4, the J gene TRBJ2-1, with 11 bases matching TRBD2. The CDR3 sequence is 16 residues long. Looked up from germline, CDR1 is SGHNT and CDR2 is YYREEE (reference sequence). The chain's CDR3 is CASSPGCSSGRNEQSF. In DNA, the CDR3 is TGTGCTAGCAGCCCGGGGTGCTCTAGCGGGAGGAATGAGCAGTCCTTC.

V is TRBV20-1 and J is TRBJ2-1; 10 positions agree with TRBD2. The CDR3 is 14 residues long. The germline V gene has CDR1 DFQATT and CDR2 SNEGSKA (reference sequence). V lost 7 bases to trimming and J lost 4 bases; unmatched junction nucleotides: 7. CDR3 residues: CSVSSGRSYNEQFF. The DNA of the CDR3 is TGCAGTGTTAGTAGCGGGAGGTCTTACAATGAGCAGTTCTTC.

The CDR3 DNA is TGTGCCAGCAGCTTGGGTAGCTGGAGATCTGGGGCCAACGTCCTGACTTTC. This encodes CASSLGSWRSGANVLTF. The chain uses TRBV5-6 and TRBJ2-6; D remains ambiguous. Germline values: CDR1 SGHDT, CDR2 YYEEEE. The CDR3 has 17 amino acids. Trimming took off 0 bases at V and 1 base at J, with 11 bases between the two ends.

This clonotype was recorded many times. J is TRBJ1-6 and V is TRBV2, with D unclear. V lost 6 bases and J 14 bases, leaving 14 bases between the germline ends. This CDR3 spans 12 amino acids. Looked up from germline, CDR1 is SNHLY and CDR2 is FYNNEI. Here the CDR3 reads CASRAEAFTLHF. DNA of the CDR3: TGTGCCAGCAGAGCGGAAGCATTCACCCTCCACTTT.

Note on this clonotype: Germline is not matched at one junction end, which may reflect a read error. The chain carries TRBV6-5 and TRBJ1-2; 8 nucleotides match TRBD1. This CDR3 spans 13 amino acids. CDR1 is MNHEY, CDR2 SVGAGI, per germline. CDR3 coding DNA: TGTGCCAACAGTTACGTACAGGGGGATGGCTACACCTTC. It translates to CANSYVQGDGYTF.

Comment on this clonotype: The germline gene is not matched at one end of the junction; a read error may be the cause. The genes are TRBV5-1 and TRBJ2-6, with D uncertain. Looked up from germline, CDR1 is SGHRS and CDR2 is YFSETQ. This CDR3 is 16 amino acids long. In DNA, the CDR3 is TGCGCCAGCAGCAAGGACGATATCTCTGGGGACAACGTCCTGACTTTC. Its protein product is CASSKDDISGDNVLTF.

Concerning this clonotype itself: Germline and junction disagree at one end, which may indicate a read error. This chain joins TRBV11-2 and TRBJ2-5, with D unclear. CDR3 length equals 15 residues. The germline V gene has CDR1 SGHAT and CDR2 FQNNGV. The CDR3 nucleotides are TGTGCCAGCAGCTTTGGAGAGTCGGTCCAAGAAACCCAGTACTTC. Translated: CASSFGESVQETQYF. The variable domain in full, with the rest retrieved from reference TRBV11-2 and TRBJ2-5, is EAGVAQSPRYKIIEKRQSVAFWCNPISGHATLYWYQQILGQGPKLLIQFQNNGVVDDSQLPKDRFSAERLKGVDSTLKIQPAKLEDSAVYLCASSFGESVQETQYFGPGTRLLVL.

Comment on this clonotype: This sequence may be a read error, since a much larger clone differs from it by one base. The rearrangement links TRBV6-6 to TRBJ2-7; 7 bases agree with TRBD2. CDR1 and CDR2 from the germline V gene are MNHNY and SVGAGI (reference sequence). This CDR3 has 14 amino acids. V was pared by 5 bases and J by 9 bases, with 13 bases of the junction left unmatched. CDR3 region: CASSHGGRGRGQYF. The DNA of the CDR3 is TGTGCCAGCAGTCACGGTGGACGGGGGAGGGGGCAGTACTTC.

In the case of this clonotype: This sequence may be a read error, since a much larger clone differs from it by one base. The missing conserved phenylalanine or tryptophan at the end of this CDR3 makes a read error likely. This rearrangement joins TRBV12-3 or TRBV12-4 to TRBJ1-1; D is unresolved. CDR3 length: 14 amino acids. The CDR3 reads CAGSFSRTDTEAFS. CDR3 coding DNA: TGTGCCGGCAGTTTTAGCAGGACGGACACTGAAGCTTTCTCT.

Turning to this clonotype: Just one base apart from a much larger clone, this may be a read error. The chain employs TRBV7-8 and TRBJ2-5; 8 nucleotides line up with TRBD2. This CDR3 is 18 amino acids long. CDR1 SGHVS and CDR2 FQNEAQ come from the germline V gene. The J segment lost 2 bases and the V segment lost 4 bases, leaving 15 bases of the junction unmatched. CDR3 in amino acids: CASSSRLTGGLEQETQYF. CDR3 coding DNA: TGTGCCAGCAGCTCAAGACTAACGGGGGGGCTGGAACAAGAGACCCAGTACTTC.

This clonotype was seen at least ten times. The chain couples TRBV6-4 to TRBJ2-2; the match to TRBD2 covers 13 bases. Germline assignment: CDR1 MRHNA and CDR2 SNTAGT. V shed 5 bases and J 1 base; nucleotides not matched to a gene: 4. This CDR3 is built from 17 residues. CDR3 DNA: TGTGCCAGCAGTCGGACTAGCGGGGGAATGAACACCGGGGAGCTGTTTTTT. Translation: CASSRTSGGMNTGELFF.

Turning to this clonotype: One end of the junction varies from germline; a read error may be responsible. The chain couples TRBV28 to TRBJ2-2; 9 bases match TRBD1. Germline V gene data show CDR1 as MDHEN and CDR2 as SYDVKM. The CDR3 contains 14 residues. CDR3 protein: CASLYRGPRGDLFF. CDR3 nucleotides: TGTGCCAGCTTATACAGGGGGCCGCGTGGGGACCTGTTTTTT.

The CDR3 DNA is TGTGCCAGCAGTAAGACGGGCAGAGACTGTGGCTACACCTTC. Encoded protein: CASSKTGRDCGYTF. This chain links TRBV11-1 with TRBJ1-2; no clear D gene. The CDR3 loop spans 14 amino acids. V was clipped by 6 bases and J by 7 bases, with 18 bases between them. Germline V gene sequence: CDR1 SGHAT, CDR2 FQDESV (reference sequence).

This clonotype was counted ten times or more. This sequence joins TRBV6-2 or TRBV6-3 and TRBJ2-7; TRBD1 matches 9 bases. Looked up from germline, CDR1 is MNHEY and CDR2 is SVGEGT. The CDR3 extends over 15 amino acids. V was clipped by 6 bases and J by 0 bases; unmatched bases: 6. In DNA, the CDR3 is TGTGCCAGCAGAGGAACAGGGGGCGGCTCCTACGAGCAGTACTTC. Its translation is CASRGTGGGSYEQYF.

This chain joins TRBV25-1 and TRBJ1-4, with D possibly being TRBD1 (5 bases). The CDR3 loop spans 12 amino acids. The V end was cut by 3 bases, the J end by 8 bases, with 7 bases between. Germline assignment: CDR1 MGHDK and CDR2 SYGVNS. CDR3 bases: TGTGCCAGCAGTGACTGGGGGGAAAAACTGTTTTTT. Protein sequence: CASSDWGEKLFF.

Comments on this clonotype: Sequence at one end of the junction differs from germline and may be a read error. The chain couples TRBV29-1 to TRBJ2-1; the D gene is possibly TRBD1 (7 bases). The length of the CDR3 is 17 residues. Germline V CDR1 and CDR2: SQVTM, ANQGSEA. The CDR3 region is CIVVAQGGYRAYNEQFF. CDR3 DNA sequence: TGCATCGTTGTTGCGCAGGGGGGATATCGGGCGTACAATGAGCAGTTCTTC.

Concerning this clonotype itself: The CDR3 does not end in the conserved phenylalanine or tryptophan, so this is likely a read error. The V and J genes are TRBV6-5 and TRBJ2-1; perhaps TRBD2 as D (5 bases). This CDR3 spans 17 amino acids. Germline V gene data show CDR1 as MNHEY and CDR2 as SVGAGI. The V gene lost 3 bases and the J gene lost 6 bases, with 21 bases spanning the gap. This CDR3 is CASSYSGGSGISNEQFL. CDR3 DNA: TGTGCCAGCAGTTATTCGGGTGGTTCGGGGATCAGCAATGAGCAGTTCTTA.

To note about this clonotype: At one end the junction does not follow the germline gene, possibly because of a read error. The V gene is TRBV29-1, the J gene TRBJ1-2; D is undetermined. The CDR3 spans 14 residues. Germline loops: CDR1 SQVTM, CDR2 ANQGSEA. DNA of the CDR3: TGCAGCGTTGGGGAAGCTAATCCTAACTATGGCTACAACTTC. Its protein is CSVGEANPNYGYNF.

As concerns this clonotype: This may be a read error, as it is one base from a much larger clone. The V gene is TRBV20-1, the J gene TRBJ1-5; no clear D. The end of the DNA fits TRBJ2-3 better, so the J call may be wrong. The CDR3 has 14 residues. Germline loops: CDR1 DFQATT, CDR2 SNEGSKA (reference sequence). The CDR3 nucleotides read TGCAGTGCTAGACTGGGCTCGAGCAATCAGCCCCAGTATTTT. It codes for CSARLGSSNQPQYF.

Here the CDR3 reads CASNAPGLQGLVSNQPQHF. DNA of the CDR3: TGTGCCAGCAACGCCCCAGGATTACAGGGGTTGGTTAGCAATCAGCCCCAGCATTTT. The chain carries TRBV6-1 and TRBJ1-5; TRBD1 matches at 7 bases. CDR3 size: 19 residues. The germline V gene has CDR1 MNHNS and CDR2 SASEGT. The V segment lost 7 bases and the J segment 0 bases; nucleotides outside the gene matches: 18.

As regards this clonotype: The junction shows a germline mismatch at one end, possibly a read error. Here the CDR3 reads CASSRRAGGNQAQHF. The CDR3 DNA is TGTGCTAGCAGCCGTCGAGCAGGGGGTAATCAGGCCCAGCATTTT. The gene calls are TRBV6-2 or TRBV6-3 and TRBJ1-5; 7 bases are shared with TRBD1. CDR3 length: 15 amino acids. Germline V gene data show CDR1 as MNHEY and CDR2 as SVGEGT.

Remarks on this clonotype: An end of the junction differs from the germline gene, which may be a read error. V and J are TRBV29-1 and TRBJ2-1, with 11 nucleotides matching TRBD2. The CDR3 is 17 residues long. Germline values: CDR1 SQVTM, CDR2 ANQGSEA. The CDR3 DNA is TGCAACGTTGACGGTCTAGCGGGAGGCACTAACTACAATGAGCAGTTCTTC. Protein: CNVDGLAGGTNYNEQFF.

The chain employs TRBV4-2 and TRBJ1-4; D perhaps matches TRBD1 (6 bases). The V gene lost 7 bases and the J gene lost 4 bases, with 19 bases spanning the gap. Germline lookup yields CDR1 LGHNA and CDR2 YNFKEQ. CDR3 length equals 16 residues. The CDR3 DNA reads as TGTGCCAGCACGCCACGGGACATCAGGTTTAATGAAAAACTGTTTTTT. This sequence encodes CASTPRDIRFNEKLFF.

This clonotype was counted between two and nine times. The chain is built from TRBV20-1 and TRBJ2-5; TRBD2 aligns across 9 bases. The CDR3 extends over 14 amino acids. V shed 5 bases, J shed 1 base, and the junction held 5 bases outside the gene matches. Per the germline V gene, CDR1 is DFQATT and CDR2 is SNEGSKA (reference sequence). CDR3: CSAPSGASQETQYF. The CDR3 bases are TGCAGTGCTCCTAGCGGGGCGAGCCAAGAGACCCAGTACTTC.

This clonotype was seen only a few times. DNA of the CDR3: TGTGCCTGGAGTGTCGGGGCGGTGAGCACAGATACGCAGTATTTT. The encoded protein is CAWSVGAVSTDTQYF. The rearrangement uses TRBV30 and TRBJ2-3, with D perhaps being TRBD1 or TRBD2 (5 bases each). The CDR3 sequence is 15 residues long. Deletions cut 0 bases from V and 0 bases from J, with 10 bases between. Germline CDR1 and CDR2: GTSNPN and SVGIG (reference sequence).